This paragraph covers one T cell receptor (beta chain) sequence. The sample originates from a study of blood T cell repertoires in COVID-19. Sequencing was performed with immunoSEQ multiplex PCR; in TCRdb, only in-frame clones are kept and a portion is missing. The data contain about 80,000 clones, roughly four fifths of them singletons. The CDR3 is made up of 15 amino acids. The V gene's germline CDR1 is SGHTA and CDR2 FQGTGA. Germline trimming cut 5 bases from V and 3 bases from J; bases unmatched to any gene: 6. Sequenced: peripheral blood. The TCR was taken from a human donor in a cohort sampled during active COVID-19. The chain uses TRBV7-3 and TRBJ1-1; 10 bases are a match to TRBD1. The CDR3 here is CASSTTGTGDTEAFF. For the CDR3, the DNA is TGTGCCAGCAGCACAACCGGGACAGGGGACACTGAAGCTTTCTTT.